The clone carrying this TCR beta chain came up many times. These data come from a study of read filtering for tumor transcriptome and immune sequencing. From around 0.4 ug of RNA, a library with molecular barcoded alpha/delta and beta/gamma adaptors was made. Using its own MiXCR run on the reads, TCRdb lists one record per CDR3 protein. This table has more than 100,000 distinct CDR3 sequences, over 10% appearing once. The source is a donor over 35 with multiple myeloma. The sequencing sample was made of a population of CD138-negative cells sorted from bone marrow.

The CDR3 here is CASSLEVAGVYNEQFF. The DNA of the CDR3 is TGTGCCAGCAGCTTAGAGGTGGCGGGAGTCTACAATGAGCAGTTCTTC. The chain links TRBV7-8 to TRBJ2-1, with TRBD2 identical over 7 bases. CDR1 and CDR2 from the germline V gene are SGHVS and FQNEAQ. With V trimmed by 1 base and J by 3 bases, 6 bases remained unmatched. This CDR3 is built from 16 residues. The full variable domain, completed using reference TRBV7-8 and TRBJ2-1, is GAGVSQSPRYKVAKRGQDVALRCDPISGHVSLFWYQQALGQGPEFLTYFQNEAQLDKSGLPSDRFFAERPEGSVSTLKIQRTQQEDSAVYLCASSLEVAGVYNEQFFGPGTRLTVL.